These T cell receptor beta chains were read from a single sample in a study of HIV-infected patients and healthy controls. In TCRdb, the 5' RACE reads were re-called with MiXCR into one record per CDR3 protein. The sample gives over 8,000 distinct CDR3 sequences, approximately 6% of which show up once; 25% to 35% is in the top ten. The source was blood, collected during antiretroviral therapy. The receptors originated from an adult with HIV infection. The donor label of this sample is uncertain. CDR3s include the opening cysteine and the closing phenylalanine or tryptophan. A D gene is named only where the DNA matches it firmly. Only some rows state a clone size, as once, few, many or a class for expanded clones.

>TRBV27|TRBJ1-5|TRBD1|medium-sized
TGTGCCAGCAGTTTCTTGCGACAGGGTCAATATAGCAATCAGCCCCAGCATTTT
CASSFLRQGQYSNQPQHF
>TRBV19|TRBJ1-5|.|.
TGTGCCAGTAGTATGGGGCAGGGGCGTAGTGGGCGACAGCCCCAGCATTTT
CASSMGQGRSGRQPQHF
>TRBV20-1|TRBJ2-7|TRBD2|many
TGCAGTGCTACCGGGACTAGCGGGGGGGATTTCTACGAGCAGTACTTC
CSATGTSGGDFYEQYF
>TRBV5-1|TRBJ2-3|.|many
TGCGCCAGCAGCTTGGATAGAAGCACAGATACGCAGTATTTT
CASSLDRSTDTQYF
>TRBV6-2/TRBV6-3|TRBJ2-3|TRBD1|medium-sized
TGTGCCAGCAGTTACCCACCAGGACAGGCCTCAGATACGCAGTATTTT
CASSYPPGQASDTQYF
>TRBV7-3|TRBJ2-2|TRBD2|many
TGTGCCAGCAGCTTAATTAGCGGGGGTACCGGGGAGCTGTTTTTT
CASSLISGGTGELFF
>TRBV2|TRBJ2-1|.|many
TGTGCCAGCAGAGAAGGCGGGACAGTTTACAATGAGCAGTTCTTC
CASREGGTVYNEQFF
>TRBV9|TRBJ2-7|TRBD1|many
TGTGCCAGCAGCGGTCAGGGGGCCTACGAGCAGTACTTC
CASSGQGAYEQYF
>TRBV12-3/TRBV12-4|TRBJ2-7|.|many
TGTGCCAGCAGTTTATCCAGGGAGGTAGAACCCGAGCAGTACTTC
CASSLSREVEPEQYF
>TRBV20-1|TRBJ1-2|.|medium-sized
TGCAGTGCTAGCCGAGCGTTTAATGAGAATGGCTACACCTTC
CSASRAFNENGYTF
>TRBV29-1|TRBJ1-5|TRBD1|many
TGCAGCGTTCAGGGGGCAAGCAATCAGCCCCAGCATTTT
CSVQGASNQPQHF
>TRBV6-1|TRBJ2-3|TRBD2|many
TGTGCCAGCACCAGACTAGCGGGAGGGACAGATACGCAGTATTTT
CASTRLAGGTDTQYF
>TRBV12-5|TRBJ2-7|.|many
TGTGCTAGTGCCAGCTCACTAGTGGCGTCAGGGGGGACCTACGAGCAGTACTTC
CASASSLVASGGTYEQYF
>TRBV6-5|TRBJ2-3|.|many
TGTGCCAGCAGTTACTCCGGCACGGCGTTCCGCACAGATACGCAGTATTTT
CASSYSGTAFRTDTQYF
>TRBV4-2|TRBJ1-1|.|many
TGTGCCAGCAGCCAAGATTTAAGGGGTAGCGGCAGAAAGAATGAAGCTTTCTTT
CASSQDLRGSGRKNEAFF
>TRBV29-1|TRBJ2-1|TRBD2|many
TGCAGCGCTCGGACTAGCGGGGGGGATGAGCAGTTCTTC
CSARTSGGDEQFF
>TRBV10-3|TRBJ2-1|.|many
TGTGCCATCAGTGAGTCACAGCGCTACAATGAGCAGTTCTTC
CAISESQRYNEQFF
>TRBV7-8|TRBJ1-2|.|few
TGTGCCAGCAGCTTAGTACCACAGGGTGGGGGGTATGGCTACACCTTC
CASSLVPQGGGYGYTF
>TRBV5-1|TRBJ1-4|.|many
TGCGCCAGCAGCCCCAGGAACCCGGGACACCTCGTCGGAGCTAATGAAAAACTGTTTTTT
CASSPRNPGHLVGANEKLFF
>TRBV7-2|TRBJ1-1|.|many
TGTGCCAGCAGCTCTCTCGGGGCGAACACTGAAGCTTTCTTT
CASSSLGANTEAFF